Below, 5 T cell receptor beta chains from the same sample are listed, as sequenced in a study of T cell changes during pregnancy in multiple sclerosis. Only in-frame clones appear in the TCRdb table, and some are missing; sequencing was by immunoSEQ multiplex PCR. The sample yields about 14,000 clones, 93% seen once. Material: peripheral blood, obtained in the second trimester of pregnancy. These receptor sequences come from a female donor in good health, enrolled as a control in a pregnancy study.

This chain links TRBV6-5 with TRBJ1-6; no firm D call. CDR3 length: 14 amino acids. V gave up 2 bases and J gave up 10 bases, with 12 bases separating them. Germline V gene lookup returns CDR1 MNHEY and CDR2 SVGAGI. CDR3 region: CASSYAGKTSPLHF. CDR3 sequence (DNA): TGTGCCAGCAGTTACGCCGGGAAGACCTCACCCCTCCACTTT.

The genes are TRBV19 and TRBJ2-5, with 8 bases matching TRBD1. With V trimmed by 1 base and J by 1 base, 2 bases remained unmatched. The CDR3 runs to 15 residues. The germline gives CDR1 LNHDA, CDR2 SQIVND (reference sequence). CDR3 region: CASSIADRGQETQYF. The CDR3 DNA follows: TGTGCCAGTAGTATAGCTGACAGGGGCCAAGAGACCCAGTACTTC.

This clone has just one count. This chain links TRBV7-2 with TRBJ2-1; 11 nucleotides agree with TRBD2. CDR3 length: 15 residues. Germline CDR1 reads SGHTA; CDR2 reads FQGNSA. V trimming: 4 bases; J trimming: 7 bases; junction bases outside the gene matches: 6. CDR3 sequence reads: CASSSLAGGENEQFF. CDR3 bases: TGTGCCAGCAGCTCGTTAGCGGGGGGGGAAAATGAGCAGTTCTTC.

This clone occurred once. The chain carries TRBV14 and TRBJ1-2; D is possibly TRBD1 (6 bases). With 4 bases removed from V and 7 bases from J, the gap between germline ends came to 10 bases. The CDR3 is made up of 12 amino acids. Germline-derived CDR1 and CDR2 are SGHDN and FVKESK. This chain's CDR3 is CASSLTGSGYTF. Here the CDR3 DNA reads TGTGCCAGCAGCCTCACAGGGTCTGGCTACACCTTC.

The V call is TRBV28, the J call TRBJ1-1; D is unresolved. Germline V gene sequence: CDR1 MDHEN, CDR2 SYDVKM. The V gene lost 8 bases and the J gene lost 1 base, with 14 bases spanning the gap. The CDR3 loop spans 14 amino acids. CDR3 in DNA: TGTGCCAGCCTGAAGGGCGGAGGGAACACTGAAGCTTTCTTT. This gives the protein CASLKGGGNTEAFF.